This TCR beta chain was recovered during a study of read filtering for tumor transcriptome and immune sequencing. For the study at large: Transcriptome libraries were built from DNase-treated RNA.

The library was built from 400 ng RNA with molecular barcoded adaptors for alpha/delta and beta/gamma chains. TCRdb reprocessed the reads via MiXCR and lists one record per CDR3 protein. The sample consists of tens of thousands of distinct CDR3 sequences, approximately 12% of them appearing once. Study results and caveats: This fraction held mixed bone marrow immune cells after CD138-negative sorting.

This clonotype occurred many times. Its antigen is still unknown. Bone marrow was sampled from every patient at the time of active disease. The sample comprised a population of CD138-negative cells sorted from bone marrow. The TCR originated in a donor at least 40 years old with multiple myeloma.

In DNA, the CDR3 is TGTGCCAGTAGGCCCACGGGACAGGAAAAACTGTTTTTT. The encoded protein is CASRPTGQEKLFF. The chain employs TRBV19 and TRBJ1-4, with 7 bases aligning to TRBD1. Germline V gives CDR1 LNHDA, CDR2 SQIVND (reference sequence). The V gene end was trimmed by 6 bases and the J gene end by 8 bases; junction bases not matched to a gene: 6. CDR3 size: 13 residues. The full variable domain, rest sourced from reference TRBV19 and TRBJ1-4, is DGGITQSPKYLFRKEGQNVTLSCEQNLNHDAMYWYRQDPGQGLRLIYYSQIVNDFQKGDIAEGYSVSREKKESFPLTVTSAQKNPTAFYLCASRPTGQEKLFFGSGTQLSVL.